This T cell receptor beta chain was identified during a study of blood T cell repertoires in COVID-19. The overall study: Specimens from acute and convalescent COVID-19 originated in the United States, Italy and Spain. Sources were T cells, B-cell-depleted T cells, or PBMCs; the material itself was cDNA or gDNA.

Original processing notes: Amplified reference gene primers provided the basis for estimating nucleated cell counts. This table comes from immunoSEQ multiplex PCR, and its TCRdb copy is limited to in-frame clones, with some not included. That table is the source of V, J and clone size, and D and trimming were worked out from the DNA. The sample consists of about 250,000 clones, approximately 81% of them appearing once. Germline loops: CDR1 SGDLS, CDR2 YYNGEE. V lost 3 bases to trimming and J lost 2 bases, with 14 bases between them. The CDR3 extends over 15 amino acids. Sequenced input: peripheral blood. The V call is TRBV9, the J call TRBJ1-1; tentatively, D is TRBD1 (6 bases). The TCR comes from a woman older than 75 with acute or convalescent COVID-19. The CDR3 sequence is CASSALQGSNTEAFF. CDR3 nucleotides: TGTGCCAGCAGCGCACTACAGGGTTCAAACACTGAAGCTTTCTTT.